This T cell receptor (beta chain) was observed in a study of blood T cell repertoires in COVID-19. Turning to the study itself: From T cells, B-cell-depleted T cells, or PBMCs came the material, which was cDNA or gDNA.

Followed over time, Seattle patients had been enrolled while infection was active. Per the original data handling: Amplification with reference gene primers provided the estimates of nucleated cell counts. This table comes from immunoSEQ multiplex PCR, and its TCRdb copy is limited to in-frame clones, with some not included. V and J calls and clone size are copied from that table; D and trimming were computed from the DNA. The repertoire includes approximately 300,000 clones, approximately 85% of them detected once, and 0.7% to 0.9% sits in the top ten. Germline V gene lookup returns CDR1 MNHEY and CDR2 SVGAGI. With 7 bases removed from V and 1 base from J, the gap between germline ends came to 11 bases. The CDR3 totals 13 residues.

The sequence came from a human donor with COVID-19, enrolled during active disease. The donor label of this sample is uncertain. The chain employs TRBV6-5 and TRBJ2-7; perhaps TRBD1 as D (5 bases). The sample comprised peripheral blood. In nucleotides, the CDR3 is TGTGCCAGCACCGACAGTGCATCCTACGAGCAGTACTTC. Amino acid sequence: CASTDSASYEQYF.